The T cell receptor beta chain under discussion was sequenced for a study of human thymus T cells. As concerns this clone: The antigen is not known. This same CDR3 is encoded by further DNA sequences in the sample.

Healthy Finnish infants undergoing corrective surgery for congenital heart defects were used as donors. Only four of the eight donors provided an approximately 0.5-1 mL blood sample. No fixed cell number was used; all available blood leukocytes supplied DNA. The study, taken as a whole, reports: There appeared to be biased usage of V and J genes in thymic and blood repertoires.

Looked up from germline, CDR1 is SGHRS and CDR2 is YFSETQ. With 2 bases removed from V and 2 bases from J, the gap between germline ends came to 7 bases. This CDR3 comprises 13 residues. Using immunoSEQ multiplex PCR, the repertoire was profiled, and TCRdb retains in-frame clones only, with some absent. The data contain fewer than 55,000 clones, 90% to 95% of them singletons. The TCR originated in a boy in the first two years of life with a congenital heart defect but otherwise immunologically healthy. The rearrangement links TRBV5-1 to TRBJ1-1, with D tentatively TRBD1 (5 bases). The sequenced sample consisted of blood. CDR3 loop: CASSFTGNTEAFF. CDR3 in DNA: TGCGCCAGCAGCTTCACAGGTAACACTGAAGCTTTCTTT. The complete variable domain, with remaining parts taken from reference TRBV5-1 and TRBJ1-1, reads KAGVTQTPRYLIKTRGQQVTLSCSPISGHRSVSWYQQTPGQGLQFLFEYFSETQRNKGNFPGRFSGRQFSNSRSEMNVSTLELGDSALYLCASSFTGNTEAFFGQGTRLTVV.